The clone carrying this T cell receptor beta chain showed up just a few times. Its antigen is undetermined. The data originate from a study of cytomegalovirus exposure and HLA in healthy donors. The study, taken as a whole, reports: In vitro experiments confirmed that three CMV-associated chains were specific for CMV antigens.

The germline gives CDR1 SEHNR, CDR2 FQNEAQ (reference sequence). Losses at the gene ends were 5 bases for V and 0 bases for J; bases not matched to a gene: 10. The CDR3 loop spans 17 amino acids. Primers: 60 Vbeta forward and 13 Jbeta reverse. Sequenced by immunoSEQ multiplex PCR; TCRdb stores in-frame clones only, minus some. The data show roughly 200,000 clones, about 12% seen once. What was sequenced was PBMCs. The TCR originated in a man aged 50 or older in good health and CMV-seropositive. The chain links TRBV7-9 to TRBJ2-7, with 10 bases aligning to TRBD1. The chain's CDR3 is CASSAGTGTGVSYEQYF. CDR3 sequence (DNA): TGTGCCAGCAGCGCAGGAACCGGGACAGGGGTCTCCTACGAGCAGTACTTC.